Listed here are 30 T cell receptor beta chains from one sample, sequenced in a study of cytomegalovirus exposure and HLA in healthy donors. PCR was performed using 60 Vbeta and 13 Jbeta primers. The repertoire was sequenced with immunoSEQ multiplex PCR; TCRdb's copy has only in-frame clones and lacks some. Among about 170,000 clones listed, around 82% were seen once. The specimen sequenced was PBMCs. Every receptor here comes from a woman between 45 and 60 years old in good health and CMV-seropositive.

The chain has TRBV7-8 and TRBJ1-1; perhaps TRBD1 as D (5 bases). Trimming stripped 2 bases from V and 4 bases from J, with 11 bases between. From germline, CDR1 is SGHVS and CDR2 FQNEAQ. This CDR3 region has 14 residues. This chain's CDR3 is CASSLNQGATEAFF. The CDR3 DNA reads TGTGCCAGCAGCTTAAATCAAGGGGCCACTGAAGCTTTCTTT. Based on the CDR3 plus reference TRBV7-8 and TRBJ1-1, the full variable domain is GAGVSQSPRYKVAKRGQDVALRCDPISGHVSLFWYQQALGQGPEFLTYFQNEAQLDKSGLPSDRFFAERPEGSVSTLKIQRTQQEDSAVYLCASSLNQGATEAFFGQGTRLTVV.

The chain couples TRBV27 to TRBJ1-2, with D maybe TRBD1 (6 bases). The CDR3 loop spans 15 amino acids. V lost 5 bases to trimming and J lost 3 bases, with 16 bases between them. The germline CDR1 and CDR2 sequences are MNHEY and SMNVEV (reference sequence). CDR3 protein: CASSRLSTGDYGYTF. CDR3 DNA sequence: TGTGCCAGCAGTCGCCTTTCGACAGGAGACTATGGCTACACCTTC.

J is TRBJ2-2 and V is TRBV10-2, with 8 bases identical to TRBD1. Trimming at V came to 3 bases and at J to 4 bases, leaving 10 bases not matched to a gene. The CDR3 sequence is 17 residues long. Germline V CDR1 and CDR2: WSHSY, SAAADI. Here the CDR3 DNA reads TGCGCCAGCAGTGATCCCCCGACAGGGGCCACCACCGGGGAGCTGTTTTTT. Amino acids: CASSDPPTGATTGELFF.

This chain connects TRBV6-6 to TRBJ1-5; D remains unclear. The CDR3 runs to 14 residues. The germline V gene has CDR1 MNHNY and CDR2 SVGAGI (reference sequence). Deletions cut 8 bases from V and 3 bases from J, with 14 bases between. CDR3 in amino acids: CASSTGVYNQPQHF. The CDR3 DNA reads as TGTGCCAGCTCGACCGGGGTTTACAATCAGCCCCAGCATTTT.

The genes are TRBV7-6 and TRBJ2-1, with 9 positions matching TRBD2. The V and J ends lost 5 bases and 0 bases, in that order; junction bases with no gene match: 8. CDR1 is SGHVS and CDR2 is FNYEAQ in the germline V gene. This CDR3 region has 17 residues. The DNA of the CDR3 is TGTGCCAGCAGCAAAGCTAGCGGGGAGAGCTCCTACAATGAGCAGTTCTTC. This encodes CASSKASGESSYNEQFF. Based on the CDR3 plus reference TRBV7-6 and TRBJ2-1, the full variable domain is GAGVSQSPRYKVTKRGQDVALRCDPISGHVSLYWYRQALGQGPEFLTYFNYEAQQDKSGLPNDRFSAERPEGSISTLTIQRTEQRDSAMYRCASSKASGESSYNEQFFGPGTRLTVL.

The V gene is TRBV5-6, the J gene TRBJ2-3; 13 nucleotides line up with TRBD2. Germline assignment: CDR1 SGHDT and CDR2 YYEEEE. V shed 5 bases, J shed 2 bases, and the junction held 14 bases outside the gene matches. CDR3 length equals 19 residues. CDR3 bases: TGTGCCAGCAGTCAGGGGTTGGGACTAGCGGGGTGGAACACAGATACGCAGTATTTT. This translates into CASSQGLGLAGWNTDTQYF.

The chain carries TRBV19 and TRBJ1-1, with D tentatively TRBD1 (5 bases). Per the germline V gene, CDR1 is LNHDA and CDR2 is SQIVND (reference sequence). Trimming took off 6 bases at V and 1 base at J, with 24 bases between the two ends. This CDR3 has 18 residues. This CDR3 is CASRVRSGTTWENTEAFF. Here the CDR3 DNA reads TGTGCCAGTAGAGTGCGGTCTGGGACTACCTGGGAGAACACTGAAGCTTTCTTT.

This sequence joins TRBV12-5 and TRBJ1-2; 7 bases agree with TRBD1. Germline assignment: CDR1 LGHNT and CDR2 FRNRAP. The CDR3 sequence is 13 residues long. Trimming removed 5 bases from V and 2 bases from J; junction bases left unmatched: 2. CDR3 nucleotides: TGTGCTAGTGGTCCGGGACAGAACTATGGCTACACCTTC. Its translation is CASGPGQNYGYTF. The whole variable domain, remainder taken from reference TRBV12-5 and TRBJ1-2, is DARVTQTPRHKVTEMGQEVTMRCQPILGHNTVFWYRQTMMQGLELLAYFRNRAPLDDSGMPKDRFSAEMPDATLATLKIQPSEPRDSAVYFCASGPGQNYGYTFGSGTRLTVV.

The V gene is TRBV6-5, the J gene TRBJ1-1; TRBD1 matches 10 bases. The ends lost 6 bases at V and 5 bases at J; junction bases unmatched: 3. CDR3 length equals 13 residues. CDR1 MNHEY and CDR2 SVGAGI come from the germline V gene. In nucleotides, the CDR3 is TGTGCCAGCAGGGGGACAGGGGAAACTGAAGCTTTCTTT. As protein: CASRGTGETEAFF.

This clone was found a few times. The rearrangement joins TRBV29-1 to TRBJ2-3; 10 positions match TRBD2. V lost 7 bases to trimming and J lost 6 bases; unmatched junction nucleotides: 4. Germline CDR1 is SQVTM and CDR2 is ANQGSEA. The CDR3 is 12 residues long. CDR3 bases: TGCAGCGGAGCGGGGGGGCCCGATACGCAGTATTTT. Its protein product is CSGAGGPDTQYF.

This chain links TRBV18 with TRBJ2-6; perhaps TRBD2 as D (5 bases). V gave up 9 bases and J gave up 5 bases, with 11 bases separating them. The CDR3 covers 13 residues. Germline loops: CDR1 KGHSH, CDR2 LQKENI. CDR3 nucleotides: TGTGCCAGTAGTCGGGAACGGGCCAACGTCCTGACTTTC. Translating it yields CASSRERANVLTF.

The chain joins TRBV7-6 to TRBJ2-2, with a tentative D call TRBD2 (5 bases). The V gene lost 5 bases and the J gene lost 3 bases, with 10 bases spanning the gap. The CDR3 loop spans 14 amino acids. The V gene's germline CDR1 is SGHVS and CDR2 FNYEAQ. CDR3 bases: TGTGCCAGCAGCGCAAACGGGGACACCGGGGAGCTGTTTTTT. This gives the protein CASSANGDTGELFF.

J is TRBJ1-2 and V is TRBV2; TRBD1 matches at 9 bases. CDR3 length: 14 residues. Trimming at V came to 5 bases and at J to 8 bases, leaving 9 bases not matched to a gene. CDR1 and CDR2 from the germline V gene are SNHLY and FYNNEI. The CDR3 loop reads CASSLPGQGHGYTF. The CDR3 DNA is TGTGCCAGCAGTCTTCCGGGACAGGGCCACGGCTACACCTTC.

The CDR3 nucleotides read TGCGCCAGCAGCCAAGATATTAGAGGGTGGAGTTCACCCCTCCACTTT. This codes for CASSQDIRGWSSPLHF. The chain employs TRBV4-1 and TRBJ1-6; no definite D call. Looked up from germline, CDR1 is MGHRA and CDR2 is YSYEKL. Trimming removed 0 bases at V and 9 bases at J, with 15 bases between. The CDR3 has 16 amino acids.

V usage is TRBV20-1 and J usage is TRBJ2-7; the match to TRBD1 covers 8 bases. V lost 2 bases to trimming and J lost 9 bases; unmatched junction nucleotides: 3. Germline V CDR1 and CDR2: DFQATT, SNEGSKA (reference sequence). This CDR3 is built from 11 residues. CDR3 in amino acids: CSARTGGGQYF. DNA for the CDR3: TGCAGTGCTAGAACAGGGGGAGGGCAGTACTTC.

The V gene is TRBV28, the J gene TRBJ1-1; D uncertain. Per germline, CDR1 MDHEN and CDR2 SYDVKM. V was trimmed by 3 bases and J by 0 bases, leaving 5 bases between them. The CDR3 runs 13 residues. The chain's CDR3 is CASSFSVNTEAFF. The CDR3 nucleotides are TGTGCCAGCAGTTTCTCAGTGAACACTGAAGCTTTCTTT.

The V gene is TRBV7-8, the J gene TRBJ2-3; possible D gene TRBD1, 5 bases. Looked up from germline, CDR1 is SGHVS and CDR2 is FQNEAQ. The CDR3 runs 19 residues. The V end lost 5 bases, the J end lost 3 bases, and 27 bases lay between the germline ends. CDR3 protein: CASSPKVRMGYQGTDTQYF. Written as DNA, the CDR3 is TGTGCCAGCAGCCCCAAAGTCCGAATGGGCTACCAGGGTACAGATACGCAGTATTTT.

This chain links TRBV15 with TRBJ2-2; D unresolved. The CDR3 is 13 residues long. Germline V gives CDR1 LNHNV, CDR2 YYDKDF (reference sequence). V lost 0 bases to trimming and J lost 5 bases, with 4 bases between them. The CDR3 DNA sequence: TGTGCCACCAGCAGAGACAATACCGGGGAGCTGTTTTTT. Translation gives CATSRDNTGELFF.

The count of this clone is one. The V call is TRBV10-1, the J call TRBJ2-7, with D perhaps TRBD1 (7 bases). In germline, CDR1 is WNHNN, CDR2 SYGVQD (reference sequence). Trimming took 4 bases from V and 1 from J, leaving 11 bases between them. The CDR3 covers 14 residues. Here the CDR3 DNA reads TGCGCCAGCAGTGGCGGGGACAGATCCTACGAGCAGTACTTC. It codes for CASSGGDRSYEQYF.

The chain links TRBV4-1 to TRBJ1-5; D is ambiguous. V gave up 4 bases and J gave up 2 bases, with 12 bases separating them. Germline assignment: CDR1 MGHRA and CDR2 YSYEKL. The CDR3 length is 15 residues. This chain's CDR3 is CASSRQEGGNQPQHF. CDR3 sequence (DNA): TGCGCCAGCAGCCGCCAGGAGGGAGGCAATCAGCCCCAGCATTTT.

The chain recombines TRBV30 with TRBJ2-5, with D maybe TRBD1 (5 bases). Germline values: CDR1 GTSNPN, CDR2 SVGIG (reference sequence). This CDR3 contains 12 residues. V was trimmed by 2 bases and J by 4 bases, leaving 8 bases between them. CDR3 in amino acids: CAWSLGRETQYF. The CDR3 region has the DNA TGTGCCTGGAGTCTGGGGCGAGAGACCCAGTACTTC.

The genes are TRBV4-2 and TRBJ2-7, with unresolved D. V was pared by 0 bases and J by 7 bases, with 10 bases between. Germline loops: CDR1 LGHNA, CDR2 YNFKEQ. This CDR3 is built from 13 residues. The CDR3 DNA is TGTGCCAGCAGCCAAGACACAGCCAGGGAGCAGTACTTC. Encoded protein: CASSQDTAREQYF.

V is TRBV29-1 and J is TRBJ2-5; TRBD1 matches at 8 bases. The CDR3 has 13 amino acids. The V gene end was trimmed by 4 bases and the J gene end by 2 bases; junction bases not matched to a gene: 3. CDR1 and CDR2 (germline): SQVTM, ANQGSEA. The DNA for the CDR3 is TGCAGCGTTGTTCAGGGGGCTCAAGAGACCCAGTACTTC. It translates to CSVVQGAQETQYF. The full variable domain, rest sourced from reference TRBV29-1 and TRBJ2-5, is SAVISQKPSRDICQRGTSLTIQCQVDSQVTMMFWYRQQPGQSLTLIATANQGSEATYESGFVIDKFPISRPNLTFSTLTVSNMSPEDSSIYLCSVVQGAQETQYFGPGTRLLVL.

This sequence joins TRBV6-1 and TRBJ1-2; 11 bases align to TRBD1. Germline assignment: CDR1 MNHNS and CDR2 SASEGT. CDR3 size: 13 residues. The trim removed 6 bases at V and 8 bases at J, leaving 5 bases unmatched. The CDR3 region has the DNA TGTGCCAGCAGGCTGGGACAGGGGGAAGGCTACACCTTC. Translated: CASRLGQGEGYTF.

The CDR3 region has the DNA TGTGCCAGCAGTTTCGGAGGGGTTCGAAATGAAAAACTGTTTTTT. Protein sequence: CASSFGGVRNEKLFF. The chain employs TRBV27 and TRBJ1-4, with D possibly matching TRBD1 (5 bases). Germline V gene sequence: CDR1 MNHEY, CDR2 SMNVEV (reference sequence). The length of the CDR3 is 15 residues. Trimming left V 3 bases short and J 5 bases short, with 13 bases between.

The V call is TRBV7-3, the J call TRBJ2-3, with TRBD1 identical over 8 bases. This CDR3 spans 16 amino acids. Trimming removed 6 bases from V and 2 bases from J; junction bases left unmatched: 10. The germline V gene encodes CDR1 SGHTA and CDR2 FQGTGA. DNA of the CDR3: TGTGCCAGCAGTCTACTAGGACAGGGCAACACAGATACGCAGTATTTT. Translated, it gives CASSLLGQGNTDTQYF.

This clone was seen once. This chain uses TRBV2 with TRBJ1-1, with 7 bases identical to TRBD1. The J segment lost 2 bases and the V segment lost 3 bases, leaving 3 bases of the junction unmatched. Per germline, CDR1 SNHLY and CDR2 FYNNEI. The CDR3 runs 14 residues. In DNA form, the CDR3 reads TGTGCCAGCAGTGATGGGACAGTAAACACTGAAGCTTTCTTT. As protein: CASSDGTVNTEAFF.

This clone came up once. The chain has TRBV14 and TRBJ1-1; 7 bases map to TRBD1. Trimming removed 2 bases from V and 5 bases from J; junction bases left unmatched: 2. Germline V gene sequence: CDR1 SGHDN, CDR2 FVKESK. The CDR3 covers 13 residues. The DNA for the CDR3 is TGTGCCAGCAGCCAATTACAGGGGACTGAAGCTTTCTTT. Its protein product is CASSQLQGTEAFF.

This chain links TRBV2 with TRBJ1-6, with D perhaps matching TRBD1 (6 bases). CDR3 size: 19 residues. The V gene's germline CDR1 is SNHLY and CDR2 FYNNEI. Trimming stripped 8 bases from V and 1 base from J, with 24 bases between. For the CDR3, the DNA is TGTGCCAGCGGGAGAACAGGGAAAACTGCCGGATCCTATAATTCACCCCTCCACTTT. The encoded protein is CASGRTGKTAGSYNSPLHF.

This clone was seen only a few times. V gene TRBV4-2 combines with J gene TRBJ2-2; D might be TRBD2 (7 bases). The CDR3 is 15 residues long. Germline CDR1 and CDR2: LGHNA and YNFKEQ. Trimming took off 4 bases at V and 4 bases at J, with 13 bases between the two ends. Written as DNA, the CDR3 is TGTGCCAGCAGCCCTAGGGGGGGGCCCACCGGGGAGCTGTTTTTT. It encodes CASSPRGGPTGELFF.